This TCR beta chain was observed in a study of T cells after yellow fever vaccination. CDR1 is ENHRY, CDR2 SYGVKD, per germline. This CDR3 is 12 amino acids long. V was shortened by 7 bases and J by 2 bases, with 6 bases between the two germline ends. TCRdb analysed the 5' RACE reads with MiXCR anew, one entry per CDR3 protein. Here the sample spans some 320,000 distinct CDR3 sequences, over 8.5% being singletons. The clonotype was recovered from a man between 18 and 29 years old who received the YFV17D yellow fever vaccine. The rearrangement joins TRBV10-3 to TRBJ1-5; no firm D call. Source: CD4+ T cells sorted from PBMCs, taken 45 days after the yellow fever booster vaccination. This chain's CDR3 is CAITDGNQPQHF. The CDR3 DNA reads TGTGCCATCACCGACGGCAATCAGCCCCAGCATTTT.